This is a list of T cell receptor beta chains from one sample in a study of blood T cell repertoires in COVID-19. Generated by immunoSEQ multiplex PCR, the TCRdb table keeps only in-frame clones and is missing some. The sample consists of about 210,000 clones, approximately 90% of them appearing once. Sequencing was carried out using peripheral blood. The receptors originated from a woman aged 40 to 50 with acute or convalescent COVID-19. CDR3s include the opening cysteine and the closing phenylalanine or tryptophan. A D gene is named only where the DNA matches it firmly. Size tells how often a clone was seen (once, few, many) or the class of an expanded clone, and some rows leave it out.

>15|TRBV5-1|TRBD1|TRBJ1-6|-
TGCGCCAGCAGGAGTGAGACAGGGGTTGATTCACCCCTCCACTTT
CASRSETGVDSPLHF
>13|TRBV19|TRBD2|TRBJ2-3|-
TGTGCCAGTAGTATGGGGAGGGAGGATACGCAGTATTTT
CASSMGREDTQYF
>13|TRBV7-9|-|TRBJ1-1|few
TGTGCCAGCAGCTTCAGGGGATTGGGGGAAGCTTTCTTT
CASSFRGLGEAFF
>16|TRBV12-5|TRBD1|TRBJ1-2|-
TGTGCTAGTGGTTTGGTATCGGGACAGATTATCTATGGCTACACCTTC
CASGLVSGQIIYGYTF
>16|TRBV5-1|-|TRBJ1-3|-
TGCGCCAGCAGCGACCGGGACTGGAGCTCTGGAAACACCATATATTTT
CASSDRDWSSGNTIYF
>17|TRBV7-2|TRBD2|TRBJ2-3|-
TGTGCCAGCAGCAACCCTAGCGGGGGGGCGGGCACAGATACGCAGTATTTT
CASSNPSGGAGTDTQYF
>15|TRBV3-1/TRBV3-2|-|TRBJ2-2|-
TGTGCCAGCAGCCAAGATAGCTTACTTTGGGGGGAGCTGTTTTTT
CASSQDSLLWGELFF
>12|TRBV5-1|-|TRBJ2-3|-
TGCGCCAGCAGCTTGAGACAAGATACGCAGTATTTT
CASSLRQDTQYF
>15|TRBV7-9|-|TRBJ1-5|-
TGTGCCAGCAGCTTAGATGGAGAGGGCAATCAGCCCCAGCATTTT
CASSLDGEGNQPQHF
>14|TRBV21-1|-|TRBJ1-1|-
TGTGCCAGGCCTGGAGCGGGGGCCAAGACTGAAGCTTTCTTT
CARPGAGAKTEAFF
>19|TRBV30|-|TRBJ1-5|-
TGTGCCTGGAGTGCCTGGGGGGGAGAGGTCAGAGGTAGCAATCAGCCCCAGCATTTT
CAWSAWGGEVRGSNQPQHF
>13|TRBV12-3/TRBV12-4|-|TRBJ1-5|-
TGTGCCAGCAGTTTAGCGGAGGCGGGACCCCAGCATTTT
CASSLAEAGPQHF
>12|TRBV12-3/TRBV12-4|-|TRBJ1-6|once
TGTGCCAGCAGTCCCCAGTATTCACCCCTCCACTTT
CASSPQYSPLHF
>16|TRBV3-1/TRBV3-2|-|TRBJ2-2|few
TGTGCCAGCAGCCAACAACCGGGGGCGAACACCGGGGAGCTGTTTTTT
CASSQQPGANTGELFF
>14|TRBV27|-|TRBJ1-1|-
TGTGCCAGCAGGTCCGGGATTTGGCGAACTGAAGCTTTCTTT
CASRSGIWRTEAFF
>12|TRBV27|-|TRBJ1-6|-
TGTGCCAGCAGTCCCGGGATCTCACCCCTCCACTTT
CASSPGISPLHF
>15|TRBV2|-|TRBJ1-3|-
TGTGCCAGCAGTGGAACGGGGGGCTCTGGAAACACCATATATTTT
CASSGTGGSGNTIYF
>12|TRBV6-5|-|TRBJ1-1|-
TGTGCCAGCAGTTCCCGAGCGGCTGAAGCTTTCTTT
CASSSRAAEAFF
>17|TRBV12-2|-|TRBJ2-2|once
TGTGCAAGTCGCTCCCGGACTAGCGGGGGTAACACCGGGGAGCTGTTTTTT
CASRSRTSGGNTGELFF
>15|TRBV4-1|TRBD1|TRBJ1-2|-
TGCGCCAGCAGCCAGGGGGACAGCGCCACTTATGGCTACACCTTC
CASSQGDSATYGYTF
>15|TRBV10-3|TRBD1|TRBJ2-5|-
TGTGCCATCAGTCGGGACAGGGGATTCCAAGAGACCCAGTACTTC
CAISRDRGFQETQYF
>17|TRBV21-1|-|TRBJ1-2|-
TGTGCCAGCAACCCCGTGTGGATTGGGGGGTTAACCGGCGGCTACACCTTC
CASNPVWIGGLTGGYTF
>17|TRBV5-1|TRBD1|TRBJ2-3|-
TGCGCCAGCGAACCGGGCAGGGGGTACCCTAGCACAGATACGCAGTATTTT
CASEPGRGYPSTDTQYF
>15|TRBV4-2|-|TRBJ1-1|-
TGTGCCAGCAGCCAAGGTGATGTGAGGGCCACTGAAGCTTTCTTT
CASSQGDVRATEAFF
>16|TRBV19|TRBD2|TRBJ2-1|few
TGTGCCAGTAGTAGTAGCGGGGGGAGCTCCTACAATGAGCAGTTCTTC
CASSSSGGSSYNEQFF
>16|TRBV19|-|TRBJ2-6|-
TGTGCCAGTAAAAAGGAGGGAGCAGCTGGGGCCAACGTCCTGACTTTC
CASKKEGAAGANVLTF
>17|TRBV7-9|-|TRBJ1-2|-
TGTGCCAGCAGCCCGGGGGGTGCACAGGAGGTTTACTATGGCTACACCTTC
CASSPGGAQEVYYGYTF
>14|TRBV13|TRBD1|TRBJ2-2|-
TGTGCCAGCAGCACAAAAGGGGGCCCCGGGGAGCTGTTTTTT
CASSTKGGPGELFF
>14|TRBV27|-|TRBJ1-5|-
TGTGCCAGCAGTTCCATACAAAAAAATCAGCCCCAGCATTTT
CASSSIQKNQPQHF
>14|TRBV2|-|TRBJ1-1|-
TGTGCCAGCAGTTACTTAGAGGGAGGGACTGAAGCTTTCTTT
CASSYLEGGTEAFF
>15|TRBV5-5|-|TRBJ2-2|-
TGTGCCACAAGACGAGACAGGCCCAACACCGGGGAGCTGTTTTTT
CATRRDRPNTGELFF
>19|TRBV11-2|TRBD2|TRBJ2-1|-
TGTGCCAGCAGCTTAGGAGTATTACTAGCGGGGGGCAGGAACAATGAGCAGTTCTTC
CASSLGVLLAGGRNNEQFF
>15|TRBV6-1|TRBD1|TRBJ2-3|once
TGTGCCAGCAGTGATTGGGACAGGGTGATAGATACGCAGTATTTT
CASSDWDRVIDTQYF
>13|TRBV18|-|TRBJ1-5|-
TGTGCCAGCTCACCCACAGGTAATCAGCCCCAGCATTTT
CASSPTGNQPQHF
>16|TRBV24-1|TRBD1|TRBJ2-6|once
TGTGCCACCAGCGGGACAGGGGGCGCTGGGGCCAACGTCCTGACTTTC
CATSGTGGAGANVLTF
>13|TRBV4-1|TRBD2|TRBJ2-1|-
TGCGCCAGCAGTCCGGGACTAGCGGGGGGGCAGTTCTTC
CASSPGLAGGQFF
>15|TRBV5-1|-|TRBJ1-6|-
TGCGCCAGCAGCTATCAGGGGTTCTATAATTCACCCCTCCACTTT
CASSYQGFYNSPLHF
>17|TRBV19|TRBD1|TRBJ2-5|-
TGTGCCAGTAGTCCGACGACTGGACAGGGGGGGTGGGAGACCCAGTACTTC
CASSPTTGQGGWETQYF
>15|TRBV9|-|TRBJ1-1|few
TGTGCCAGCAGCGTAGGCGGACATCGGAACACTGAAGCTTTCTTT
CASSVGGHRNTEAFF
>15|TRBV27|-|TRBJ2-6|-
TGTGCCGCCTCTTCAGGGCTCTCTGGGGCCAACGTCCTGACTTTC
CAASSGLSGANVLTF
>14|TRBV5-1|-|TRBJ1-1|-
TGCGCCAGCAGCTTTAGAGGGGGTGAGACTGAAGCTTTCTTT
CASSFRGGETEAFF
>15|TRBV19|-|TRBJ1-2|-
TGTGCCAGTAGTATAGATCTAGCACAGTCTTATGGCTACACCTTC
CASSIDLAQSYGYTF
>16|TRBV28|TRBD1|TRBJ1-2|-
TGTGCCAGCAGTTTTCCCCCGGGACAGGGGGTGTATGGCTACACCTTC
CASSFPPGQGVYGYTF
>14|TRBV6-5|-|TRBJ1-5|-
TGTGCCAGCACGTCGGGACAAGAAAGTCAGCCCCAGCATTTT
CASTSGQESQPQHF
>13|TRBV2|-|TRBJ1-2|-
TGTGCCAGCACCGCGGGGAACAACTATGGCTACACCTTC
CASTAGNNYGYTF